One and the same sample provided the 13 T cell receptor beta chains below, sequenced in a study of cytomegalovirus exposure and HLA in healthy donors. PCR involved 60 Vbeta and 13 Jbeta primers. Here immunoSEQ multiplex PCR was the method, and the copy in TCRdb shows in-frame clones only, minus some. The sample yields about 120,000 clones, over 65% seen once. Sequenced sample: PBMCs. Receptors were obtained from a female donor in good health and CMV-seronegative.

This clone showed up just once. This chain uses TRBV15 with TRBJ2-1; 9 bases line up with TRBD1. This CDR3 has 16 residues. Trimming at V came to 1 base and at J to 8 bases, leaving 9 bases not matched to a gene. From germline, CDR1 is LNHNV and CDR2 YYDKDF (reference sequence). CDR3 DNA sequence: TGTGCCACCAGCAGAGCCGGGACAGGGCCCCGCTATGAGCAGTTCTTC. Its protein is CATSRAGTGPRYEQFF. The variable domain in full, completed from reference TRBV15 and TRBJ2-1, reads DAMVIQNPRYQVTQFGKPVTLSCSQTLNHNVMYWYQQKSSQAPKLLFHYYDKDFNNEADTPDNFQSRRPNTSFCFLDIRSPGLGDTAMYLCATSRAGTGPRYEQFFGPGTRLTVL.

The chain employs TRBV7-8 and TRBJ1-5; D is unresolved. The CDR3 contains 17 residues. CDR1 is SGHVS and CDR2 is FQNEAQ in the germline V gene. Deletions cut 5 bases from V and 3 bases from J, with 20 bases between. CDR3 protein: CASSPYSTRDPNQPQHF. CDR3 nucleotide sequence: TGTGCCAGCAGCCCTTACTCGACCCGGGATCCCAATCAGCCCCAGCATTTT.

The chain employs TRBV5-4 and TRBJ1-2; D perhaps matches TRBD1 (5 bases). The germline V gene has CDR1 SGHNT and CDR2 YYREEE (reference sequence). The CDR3 is made up of 13 amino acids. V was trimmed by 6 bases and J by 6 bases, leaving 15 bases between them. The CDR3, as DNA: TGTGCCAGCACCCAGGGTTTGAGCGATGGCTACACCTTC. Translated: CASTQGLSDGYTF.

The rearrangement links TRBV25-1 to TRBJ2-1, with 8 bases that match TRBD1. This CDR3 has 14 residues. Germline values: CDR1 MGHDK, CDR2 SYGVNS. V was pared by 8 bases and J by 3 bases, with 6 bases of the junction left unmatched. DNA for the CDR3: TGTGCCAGCGGCGACAGGGGCGACTACAATGAGCAGTTCTTC. As protein: CASGDRGDYNEQFF.

This clone was picked up a small number of times. V and J are TRBV6-5 and TRBJ2-7, with 7 bases identical to TRBD1. Germline V gives CDR1 MNHEY, CDR2 SVGAGI. The CDR3 extends over 15 amino acids. The junction had 8 bases not matched to a gene; V was cut back by 5 bases and J by 1 base. The CDR3 region is CASSPWGQLSYEQYF. The CDR3 DNA reads as TGTGCCAGCAGTCCCTGGGGACAGTTATCCTACGAGCAGTACTTC.

This clone was recorded a few times. The chain combines TRBV27 with TRBJ1-2; possible D gene TRBD1, 5 bases. Germline CDR1 and CDR2: MNHEY and SMNVEV (reference sequence). CDR3 size: 14 residues. Trimming took off 3 bases at V and 4 bases at J, with 12 bases between the two ends. The CDR3 DNA reads as TGTGCCAGCAGTTTTGACGGGGGTGGCTATGGCTACACCTTC. As protein: CASSFDGGGYGYTF.

In DNA form, the CDR3 reads TGTGCTAGTGGTTTGGAACTAGCGGGGGTCACAGATACGCAGTATTTT. This translates into CASGLELAGVTDTQYF. The chain employs TRBV12-5 and TRBJ2-3, with 11 bases aligning to TRBD2. CDR3 size: 16 residues. Germline CDR1 reads LGHNT; CDR2 reads FRNRAP. With 1 base clipped from V and 2 bases from J, the junction kept 2 bases outside the gene matches.

This sequence joins TRBV5-6 and TRBJ2-1; D is unclear. From germline, CDR1 is SGHDT and CDR2 YYEEEE. The germline V and J ends were trimmed by 6 bases and 3 bases, with 7 bases remaining between them. The length of the CDR3 is 12 residues. Here the CDR3 DNA reads TGTGCCAGCACCGACTTCTACAATGAGCAGTTCTTC. It codes for CASTDFYNEQFF.

The chain carries TRBV5-1 and TRBJ2-4, with 15 bases lining up with TRBD2. Per the germline V gene, CDR1 is SGHRS and CDR2 is YFSETQ. Trimming at V came to 3 bases and at J to 3 bases, leaving 10 bases not matched to a gene. The CDR3 totals 19 residues. CDR3: CASSWAGLAGGEGKNIQYF. In DNA form, the CDR3 reads TGCGCCAGCAGCTGGGCGGGACTAGCGGGGGGAGAAGGCAAAAACATTCAGTACTTC.

DNA for the CDR3: TGCAGTGCTAGTAGCAGGGCTGGCTACACCTTC. As protein: CSASSRAGYTF. The rearrangement uses TRBV20-1 and TRBJ1-2, with D maybe TRBD1 (5 bases). Germline CDR1 DFQATT, CDR2 SNEGSKA (reference sequence). This CDR3 has 11 residues. V shed 3 bases and J shed 7 bases, with 9 bases lying between them.

This chain uses TRBV5-4 with TRBJ2-3; D is uncertain. Germline CDR1 is SGHNT and CDR2 is YYREEE (reference sequence). V lost 3 bases and J lost 1, with 9 bases in between. CDR3 size: 14 residues. CDR3 residues: CASSSDAGTDTQYF. The DNA of the CDR3 is TGTGCCAGCAGCTCCGACGCGGGCACAGATACGCAGTATTTT.

This clone was detected once. The rearrangement links TRBV11-3 to TRBJ2-5; tentative D call: TRBD1 (6 bases). V was trimmed by 3 bases and J by 2 bases, leaving 13 bases between them. The CDR3 runs 15 residues. The germline V gene has CDR1 SGHNT and CDR2 YENEEA. The CDR3 coding sequence is TGTGCCAGCAGCTTTAGTACCGGACAGCAAGAGACCCAGTACTTC. It yields the protein CASSFSTGQQETQYF. The full variable domain, rest sourced from reference TRBV11-3 and TRBJ2-5, is EAGVVQSPRYKIIEKKQPVAFWCNPISGHNTLYWYLQNLGQGPELLIRYENEEAVDDSQLPKDRFSAERLKGVDSTLKIQPAELGDSAVYLCASSFSTGQQETQYFGPGTRLLVL.

V and J are TRBV4-3 and TRBJ2-1; TRBD2 aligns across 14 bases. The V gene's germline CDR1 is LGHNA and CDR2 YSLEER. Trimming took 5 bases from V and 9 from J; bases not matched to a gene: 3. The CDR3 is made up of 14 amino acids. As DNA, the CDR3 is TGCGCCAGCAGCTCCGGGACTAGCGGGGGTGAGCAGTTCTTC. It yields the protein CASSSGTSGGEQFF.